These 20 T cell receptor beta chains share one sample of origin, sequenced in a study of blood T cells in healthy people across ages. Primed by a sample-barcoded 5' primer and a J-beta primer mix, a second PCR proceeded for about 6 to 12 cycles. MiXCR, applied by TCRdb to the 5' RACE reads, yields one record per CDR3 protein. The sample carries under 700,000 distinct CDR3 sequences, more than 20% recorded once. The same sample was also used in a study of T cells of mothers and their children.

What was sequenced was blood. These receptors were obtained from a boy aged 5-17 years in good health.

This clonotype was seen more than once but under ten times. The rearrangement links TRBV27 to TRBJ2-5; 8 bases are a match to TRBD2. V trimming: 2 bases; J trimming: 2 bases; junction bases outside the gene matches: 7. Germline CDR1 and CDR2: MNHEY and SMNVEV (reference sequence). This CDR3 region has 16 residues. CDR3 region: CASSLMWRGVQETQYF. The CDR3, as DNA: TGTGCCAGCAGTTTAATGTGGCGGGGGGTTCAAGAGACCCAGTACTTC.

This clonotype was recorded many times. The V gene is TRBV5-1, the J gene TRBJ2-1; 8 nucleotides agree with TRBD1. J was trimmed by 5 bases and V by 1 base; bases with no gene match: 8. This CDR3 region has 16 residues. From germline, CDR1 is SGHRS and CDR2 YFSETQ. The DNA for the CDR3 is TGCGCCAGCAGCTTGTCGGGTCAGGGGGCGCACAATGAGCAGTTCTTC. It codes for CASSLSGQGAHNEQFF.

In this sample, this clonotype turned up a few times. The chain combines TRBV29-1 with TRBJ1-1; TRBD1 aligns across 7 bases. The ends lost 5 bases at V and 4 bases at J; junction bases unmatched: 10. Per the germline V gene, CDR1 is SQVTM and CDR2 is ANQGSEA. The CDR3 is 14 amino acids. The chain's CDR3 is CSVRQGGFATEAFF. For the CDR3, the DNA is TGCAGCGTTCGACAGGGAGGTTTTGCCACTGAAGCTTTCTTT.

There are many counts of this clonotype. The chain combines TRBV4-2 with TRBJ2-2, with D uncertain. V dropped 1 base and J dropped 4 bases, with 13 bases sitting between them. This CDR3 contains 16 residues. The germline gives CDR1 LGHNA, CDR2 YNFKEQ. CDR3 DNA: TGTGCCAGCAGCCAAGCACATCCTATGGGCACCGGGGAGCTGTTTTTT. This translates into CASSQAHPMGTGELFF.

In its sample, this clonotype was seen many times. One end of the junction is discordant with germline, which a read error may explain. The CDR3 DNA reads as TGTGCCAGCAGCTTAGCGGGGGGGCCAGATACGCAGTATTTT. Encoded protein: CASSLAGGPDTQYF. The chain carries TRBV5-1 and TRBJ2-3, with 11 positions matching TRBD2. Germline CDR1 reads SGHRS; CDR2 reads YFSETQ. CDR3 length: 14 residues.

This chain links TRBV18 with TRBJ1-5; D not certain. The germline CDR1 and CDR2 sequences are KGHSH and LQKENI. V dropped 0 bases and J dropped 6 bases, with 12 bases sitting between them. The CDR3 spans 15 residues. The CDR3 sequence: CASSPPQSRGQPQHF. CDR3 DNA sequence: TGTGCCAGCTCACCACCACAGTCGCGGGGTCAGCCCCAGCATTTT.

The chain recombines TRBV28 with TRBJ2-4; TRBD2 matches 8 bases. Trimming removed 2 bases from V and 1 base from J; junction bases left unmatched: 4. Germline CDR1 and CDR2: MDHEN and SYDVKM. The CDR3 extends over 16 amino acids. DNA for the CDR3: TGTGCCAGCAGTTTAGAGTCGGGGGGGGCCAAAAACATTCAGTACTTC. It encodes CASSLESGGAKNIQYF. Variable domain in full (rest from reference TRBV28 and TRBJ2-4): DVKVTQSSRYLVKRTGEKVFLECVQDMDHENMFWYRQDPGLGLRLIYFSYDVKMKEKGDIPEGYSVSREKKERFSLILESASTNQTSMYLCASSLESGGAKNIQYFGAGTRLSVL.

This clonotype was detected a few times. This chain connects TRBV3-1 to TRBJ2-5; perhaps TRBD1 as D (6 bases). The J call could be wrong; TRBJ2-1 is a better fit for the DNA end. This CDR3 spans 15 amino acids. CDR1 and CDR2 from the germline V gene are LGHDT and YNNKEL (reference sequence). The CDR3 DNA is TGTGCCAGCAGCCTGACCGGGACACATAACGATGAGCAGTTCTTC. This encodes CASSLTGTHNDEQFF.

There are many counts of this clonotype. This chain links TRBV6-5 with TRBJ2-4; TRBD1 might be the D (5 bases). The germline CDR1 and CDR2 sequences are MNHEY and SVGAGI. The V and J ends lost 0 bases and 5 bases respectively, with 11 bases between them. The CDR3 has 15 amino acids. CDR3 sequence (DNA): TGTGCCAGCAGTTACTCGCTCTCGACAGAAAACATTCAGTACTTC. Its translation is CASSYSLSTENIQYF.

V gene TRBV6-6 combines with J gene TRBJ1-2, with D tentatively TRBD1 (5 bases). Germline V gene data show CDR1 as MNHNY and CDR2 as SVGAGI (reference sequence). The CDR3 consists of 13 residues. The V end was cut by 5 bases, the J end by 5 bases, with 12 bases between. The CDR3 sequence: CASSHGATYGYTF. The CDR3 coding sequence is TGTGCCAGCAGTCACGGGGCAACTTATGGCTACACCTTC.

DNA of the CDR3: TGTGCCAGCAGCCCCATATGGACAGGGTTGGAGACCCAGTACTTC. Protein: CASSPIWTGLETQYF. The chain is built from TRBV7-9 and TRBJ2-5; 8 bases align to TRBD1. The CDR3 runs to 15 residues. With V trimmed by 5 bases and J by 5 bases, 10 bases remained unmatched. Germline CDR1 is SEHNR and CDR2 is FQNEAQ (reference sequence).

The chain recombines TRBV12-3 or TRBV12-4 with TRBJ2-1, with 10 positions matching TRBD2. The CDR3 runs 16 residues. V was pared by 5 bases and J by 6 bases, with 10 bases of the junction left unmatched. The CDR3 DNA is TGTGCCAGCAGTCCTACTCCGGGACTAGCGTCCAATGAGCAGTTCTTC. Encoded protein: CASSPTPGLASNEQFF.

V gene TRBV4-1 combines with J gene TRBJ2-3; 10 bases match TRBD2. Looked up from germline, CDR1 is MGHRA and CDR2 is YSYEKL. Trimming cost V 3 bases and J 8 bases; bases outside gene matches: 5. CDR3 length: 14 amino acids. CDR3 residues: CASSQIIAGGTQYF. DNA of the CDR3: TGCGCCAGCAGCCAGATTATAGCGGGGGGTACGCAGTATTTT.

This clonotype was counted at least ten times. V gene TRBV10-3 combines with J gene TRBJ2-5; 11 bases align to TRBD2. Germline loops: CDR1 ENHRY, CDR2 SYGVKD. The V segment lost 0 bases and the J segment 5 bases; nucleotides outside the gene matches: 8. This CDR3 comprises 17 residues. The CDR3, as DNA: TGTGCCATCAGTGAGTCGAGTCAACTAGCGGGGGACGAGACCCAGTACTTC. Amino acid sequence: CAISESSQLAGDETQYF.

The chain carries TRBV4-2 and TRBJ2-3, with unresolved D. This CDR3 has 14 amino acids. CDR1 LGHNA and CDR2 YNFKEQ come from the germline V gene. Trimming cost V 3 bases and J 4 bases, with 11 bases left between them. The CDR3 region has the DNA TGTGCCAGCAGCCACAAAGTGGAGCCAGATACGCAGTATTTT. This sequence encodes CASSHKVEPDTQYF.

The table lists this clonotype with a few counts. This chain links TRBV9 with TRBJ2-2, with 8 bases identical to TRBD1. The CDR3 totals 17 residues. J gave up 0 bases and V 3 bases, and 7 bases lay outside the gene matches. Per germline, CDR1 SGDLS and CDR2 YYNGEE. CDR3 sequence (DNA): TGTGCCAGCAGCGCCGGGACAGGCCGCTCGAACACCGGGGAGCTGTTTTTT. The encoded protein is CASSAGTGRSNTGELFF.

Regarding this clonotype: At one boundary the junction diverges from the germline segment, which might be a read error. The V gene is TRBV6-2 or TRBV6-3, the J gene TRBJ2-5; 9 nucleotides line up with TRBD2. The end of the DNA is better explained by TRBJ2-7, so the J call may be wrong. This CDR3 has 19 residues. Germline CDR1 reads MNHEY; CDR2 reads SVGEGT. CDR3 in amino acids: CASSYSSMVAGAKTYEQYF. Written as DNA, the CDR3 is TGTGCCAGCAGCTACTCGAGTATGGTAGCGGGAGCGAAAACCTACGAGCAGTACTTC.

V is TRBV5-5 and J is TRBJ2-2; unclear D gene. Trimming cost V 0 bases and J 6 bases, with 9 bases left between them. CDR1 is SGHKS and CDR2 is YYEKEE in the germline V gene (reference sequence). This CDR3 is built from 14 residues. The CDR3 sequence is CASSLVLASGELFF. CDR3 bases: TGTGCCAGCAGCTTGGTTTTGGCATCCGGGGAGCTGTTTTTT. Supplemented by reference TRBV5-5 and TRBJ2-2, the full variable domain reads DAGVTQSPTHLIKTRGQQVTLRCSPISGHKSVSWYQQVLGQGPQFIFQYYEKEERGRGNFPDRFSARQFPNYSSELNVNALLLGDSALYLCASSLVLASGELFFGEGSRLTVL.

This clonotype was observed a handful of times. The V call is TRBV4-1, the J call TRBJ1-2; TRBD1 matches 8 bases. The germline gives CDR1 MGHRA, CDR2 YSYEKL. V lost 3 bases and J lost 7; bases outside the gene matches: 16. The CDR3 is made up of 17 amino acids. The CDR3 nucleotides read TGCGCCAGCAGCCAGGACGCAGGGGGCTTGACGTCTCGTGGCTACACCTTC. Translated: CASSQDAGGLTSRGYTF.

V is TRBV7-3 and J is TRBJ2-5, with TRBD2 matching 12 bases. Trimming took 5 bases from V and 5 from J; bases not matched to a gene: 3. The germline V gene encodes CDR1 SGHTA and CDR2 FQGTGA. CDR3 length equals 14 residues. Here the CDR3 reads CASSTSGGRETQYF. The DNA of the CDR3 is TGTGCCAGCAGCACTAGCGGGGGGAGGGAGACCCAGTACTTC.